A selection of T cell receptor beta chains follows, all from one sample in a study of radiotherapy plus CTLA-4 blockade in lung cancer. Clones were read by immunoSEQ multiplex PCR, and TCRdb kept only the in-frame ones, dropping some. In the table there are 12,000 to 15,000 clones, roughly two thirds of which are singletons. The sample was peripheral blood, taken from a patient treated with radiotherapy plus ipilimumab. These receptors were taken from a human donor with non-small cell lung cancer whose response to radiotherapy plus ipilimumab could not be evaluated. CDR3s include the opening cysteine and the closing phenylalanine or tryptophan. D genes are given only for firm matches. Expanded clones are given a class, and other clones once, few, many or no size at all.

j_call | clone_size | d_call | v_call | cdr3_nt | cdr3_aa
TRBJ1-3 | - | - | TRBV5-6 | TGTGCCAGCAGCTTGCGGGGAAACACCATATATTTT | CASSLRGNTIYF
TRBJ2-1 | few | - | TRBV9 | TGTGCCAGCAGCGTCGCCCCAAGCGGGTACAATGAGCAGTTCTTC | CASSVAPSGYNEQFF
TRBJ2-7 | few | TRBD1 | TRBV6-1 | TGTGCCAGCAGGCCGACCAGGGGGCCCACCTACGAGCAGTACTTC | CASRPTRGPTYEQYF
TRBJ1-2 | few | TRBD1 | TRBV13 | TGTGCCAGCAGCTTAGGGAGGGGCAGGGGGAACTATGGCTACACCTTC | CASSLGRGRGNYGYTF
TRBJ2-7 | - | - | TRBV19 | TGTGCCAGTAGTATGACAGGCGCGAACTACGAGCAGTACTTC | CASSMTGANYEQYF
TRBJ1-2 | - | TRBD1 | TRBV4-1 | TGCGCCAGCAGCCAAGATCCAGGGGGAGACTATGGCTACACCTTC | CASSQDPGGDYGYTF
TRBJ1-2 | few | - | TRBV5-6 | TGTGCCAGCAGCTTGGGTCCGGGGGTCGCCTATGGCTACACCTTC | CASSLGPGVAYGYTF
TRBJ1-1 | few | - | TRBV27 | TGTGCCAGCAGTCCCGGGAGCCTTGTTCGGGCTTTCTTT | CASSPGSLVRAFF
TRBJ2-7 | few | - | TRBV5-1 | TGCGCCAGCAGCTTGGTGGCAGGGGTTGGGGAGCAGTACTTC | CASSLVAGVGEQYF
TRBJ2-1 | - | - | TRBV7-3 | TGTGCCAGCAGCTGGAGTAGGATGGGAGGTGAGCAGTTCTTC | CASSWSRMGGEQFF
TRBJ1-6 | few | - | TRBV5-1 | TGCGCCAGCGGGGACACCCGGGATAATTCACCCCTCCACTTT | CASGDTRDNSPLHF
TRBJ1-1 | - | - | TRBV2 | TGTGCCAGCAGTTCGGGACAGAACACTGAAGCTTTCTTT | CASSSGQNTEAFF
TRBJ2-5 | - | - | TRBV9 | TGTGCCAGCAGCGTAGACAGGGGGGGGTCAGAGACCCAGTACTTC | CASSVDRGGSETQYF
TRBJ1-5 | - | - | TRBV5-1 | TGCGCCAGCAGCTTGGAGGGGAATGGCAATCAGCCCCAGCATTTT | CASSLEGNGNQPQHF
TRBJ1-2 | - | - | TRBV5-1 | TGCGCCAGCACCCCCATCCAGGGCCATGGCTACACCTTC | CASTPIQGHGYTF
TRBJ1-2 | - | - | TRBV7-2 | TGTGCCAGCAGCCTAGCCCGGGTTGGCTACACCTTC | CASSLARVGYTF
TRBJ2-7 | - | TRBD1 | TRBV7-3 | TGTGCCAGCAGCCCCACCGGTGGGGGACAGATCCTGTACGAGCAGTACTTC | CASSPTGGGQILYEQYF
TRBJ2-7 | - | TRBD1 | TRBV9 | TGTGCCAGCAGCGTAGGAGGGACAGGGGGAGCCTACGAGCAGTACTTC | CASSVGGTGGAYEQYF